Listed below are T cell receptor beta chains from one sample, sequenced in a study of T cell changes during pregnancy in multiple sclerosis. Produced via immunoSEQ multiplex PCR; TCRdb's table is partial and in-frame only. The table has fewer than 140,000 clones, under 95% seen once. Source: peripheral blood, taken after pregnancy. These receptors were taken from a female donor with multiple sclerosis, enrolled in a pregnancy study. The CDR3 runs from the conserved cysteine through the conserved F or W. Not every row has a clone size; where given, it reads once, few, many or a size class.

J gene: TRBJ2-7
V gene: TRBV2
clone size: NA
CDR3 protein: CASRLMASSSYEQYF

J gene: TRBJ1-5
V gene: TRBV30
clone size: NA
CDR3 protein: CAWSDSGGQPQHF

J gene: TRBJ1-1
V gene: TRBV5-4
clone size: NA
CDR3 protein: CASSLQGGYTEAFF

J gene: TRBJ2-4
V gene: TRBV6-4
clone size: NA
CDR3 protein: CASSDSGQGIQYF

J gene: TRBJ2-1
V gene: TRBV5-4
clone size: NA
CDR3 protein: CASSLGGRLTNYNEQFF

J gene: TRBJ1-6
V gene: TRBV7-9
clone size: NA
CDR3 protein: CASSLGTDNSPLHF

J gene: TRBJ1-5
V gene: TRBV28
clone size: NA
CDR3 protein: CASSENRAGNQPQHF

J gene: TRBJ2-2
V gene: TRBV11-2
clone size: NA
CDR3 protein: CASSRRLAGASDTGELFF

J gene: TRBJ1-2
V gene: TRBV9
clone size: once
CDR3 protein: CASSGPPRGLKGYTF

J gene: TRBJ1-1
V gene: TRBV28
clone size: NA
CDR3 protein: CASSPGQGEAFF

J gene: TRBJ1-5
V gene: TRBV6-1
clone size: NA
CDR3 protein: CASSDPTGGGQPQHF

J gene: TRBJ1-3
V gene: TRBV5-1
clone size: NA
CDR3 protein: CASSLVGGDTIYF

J gene: TRBJ1-1
V gene: TRBV19
clone size: NA
CDR3 protein: CASSTSGTGLYTEAFF

J gene: TRBJ1-2
V gene: TRBV5-8
clone size: NA
CDR3 protein: CASSLRHNYGYTF

J gene: TRBJ2-7
V gene: TRBV10-3
clone size: NA
CDR3 protein: CAISYDGSYEQYF

J gene: TRBJ2-1
V gene: TRBV5-6
clone size: NA
CDR3 protein: CASSLASNEQFF

J gene: TRBJ1-1
V gene: TRBV19
clone size: once
CDR3 protein: CASSLQAGGNTEAFF

J gene: TRBJ1-4
V gene: TRBV10-2
clone size: NA
CDR3 protein: CASSPTGDATEKLFF

J gene: TRBJ2-1
V gene: TRBV29-1
clone size: NA
CDR3 protein: CSVLAGGRYNEQFF

J gene: TRBJ1-4
V gene: TRBV10-3
clone size: NA
CDR3 protein: CATRAGVDEKLFF

J gene: TRBJ2-1
V gene: TRBV5-1
clone size: NA
CDR3 protein: CASRLYRSYNEQFF

J gene: TRBJ2-5
V gene: TRBV4-1
clone size: NA
CDR3 protein: CASSFGRGREETQYF

J gene: TRBJ1-2
V gene: TRBV14
clone size: NA
CDR3 protein: CASPQRGGYTF

J gene: TRBJ2-1
V gene: TRBV9
clone size: once
CDR3 protein: CASSVGVLAGDEQFF

J gene: TRBJ1-2
V gene: TRBV5-4
clone size: NA
CDR3 protein: CASSYQQGAGGYTF

J gene: TRBJ2-7
V gene: TRBV27
clone size: NA
CDR3 protein: CASRKGQVSSYEQYF

J gene: TRBJ2-7
V gene: TRBV7-6
clone size: NA
CDR3 protein: CASSSRDYEQYF

J gene: TRBJ2-7
V gene: TRBV5-4
clone size: NA
CDR3 protein: CASSSRTSGGYEQYF

J gene: TRBJ1-2
V gene: TRBV21-1
clone size: NA
CDR3 protein: CASSGGEGYTF

J gene: TRBJ1-1
V gene: TRBV6-1
clone size: once
CDR3 protein: CASSGRRGNTEAFF

J gene: TRBJ2-1
V gene: TRBV20-1
clone size: NA
CDR3 protein: CSAETSCEQFF

J gene: TRBJ1-2
V gene: TRBV5-1
clone size: NA
CDR3 protein: CASSLDNVYGYTF

J gene: TRBJ1-1
V gene: TRBV30
clone size: NA
CDR3 protein: CALWTGNTEAFF

J gene: TRBJ2-1
V gene: TRBV6-1
clone size: NA
CDR3 protein: CASREVAGGPDEQFF

J gene: TRBJ2-7
V gene: TRBV5-1
clone size: NA
CDR3 protein: CASSLVGSSYEQYF

J gene: TRBJ2-5
V gene: TRBV5-1
clone size: NA
CDR3 protein: CASSLTLGQTIETQYF

J gene: TRBJ1-1
V gene: TRBV30
clone size: NA
CDR3 protein: CAWSVLGGTEAFF

J gene: TRBJ1-6
V gene: TRBV11-3
clone size: NA
CDR3 protein: CASSLKSGSPLHF

J gene: TRBJ1-2
V gene: TRBV5-4
clone size: once
CDR3 protein: CASSGARQGINYGYTF

J gene: TRBJ1-1
V gene: TRBV5-8
clone size: NA
CDR3 protein: CASSPGQWNTEAFF